One and the same sample provided the 7 T cell receptor beta chains below, sequenced in a study of T cell responses to AZD1222 COVID-19 vaccine. Repertoires were generated with immunoSEQ multiplex PCR, while TCRdb's copy carries only in-frame clones and drops some. The data hold roughly 130,000 clones, with approximately 90% observed a single time. The source was peripheral blood, collected on day 0 of AZD1222 vaccination. These receptor sequences come from an adult in good health.

The chain has TRBV5-1 and TRBJ2-5; 7 positions agree with TRBD2. The length of the CDR3 is 15 residues. Per germline, CDR1 SGHRS and CDR2 YFSETQ. The V gene end was trimmed by 2 bases and the J gene end by 4 bases; junction bases not matched to a gene: 8. CDR3 coding DNA: TGCGCCAGCAGCTTTGAGGGAGGGCCGGCAGAGACCCAGTACTTC. Its protein is CASSFEGGPAETQYF. Full variable domain (outside the CDR3, taken from reference TRBV5-1 and TRBJ2-5): KAGVTQTPRYLIKTRGQQVTLSCSPISGHRSVSWYQQTPGQGLQFLFEYFSETQRNKGNFPGRFSGRQFSNSRSEMNVSTLELGDSALYLCASSFEGGPAETQYFGPGTRLLVL.

This chain uses TRBV7-2 with TRBJ2-3; the D is unclear. The CDR3 covers 14 residues. Germline CDR1 reads SGHTA; CDR2 reads FQGNSA. The V end was cut by 5 bases, the J end by 0 bases, with 9 bases between. The CDR3 loop is CASSPPPSTDTQYF. CDR3 in DNA: TGTGCCAGCAGCCCACCCCCGAGCACAGATACGCAGTATTTT.

The chain couples TRBV27 to TRBJ1-1; the D is unclear. Trimming took 0 bases from V and 1 from J, leaving 9 bases between them. The CDR3 loop spans 15 amino acids. The germline CDR1 and CDR2 sequences are MNHEY and SMNVEV (reference sequence). The CDR3 coding sequence is TGTGCCAGCAGTTTATCGATACTTCCGAACACTGAAGCTTTCTTT. Protein: CASSLSILPNTEAFF.

This sequence joins TRBV21-1 and TRBJ1-1. TRBV21-1 is annotated as a pseudogene. The CDR3 consists of 15 residues. The CDR3: CANRELGGLNTEAFF. The CDR3 nucleotides read TGTGCGAACAGGGAGCTTGGAGGGCTGAACACTGAAGCTTTCTTT.

The J gene is TRBJ1-5, the V gene TRBV4-2, with no clear D. The CDR3 is 16 amino acids. Trimming removed 0 bases at V and 0 bases at J, with 9 bases between. The V gene's germline CDR1 is LGHNA and CDR2 YNFKEQ. The CDR3 coding sequence is TGTGCCAGCAGCCAAGAATACAGATATAGCAATCAGCCCCAGCATTTT. It yields the protein CASSQEYRYSNQPQHF.

The chain employs TRBV5-6 and TRBJ1-2; D remains ambiguous. The CDR3 covers 13 residues. V lost 1 base and J lost 5, with 9 bases in between. The germline V gene has CDR1 SGHDT and CDR2 YYEEEE. CDR3 protein: CASSLQYSYGYTF. CDR3 DNA sequence: TGTGCCAGCAGCTTGCAATACTCGTATGGCTACACCTTC.

The rearrangement uses TRBV5-1 and TRBJ1-3, with D uncertain. The CDR3 is made up of 15 amino acids. CDR1 is SGHRS, CDR2 YFSETQ, per germline. V lost 3 bases and J 2 bases, leaving 12 bases between the germline ends. As DNA, the CDR3 is TGCGCCAGCAGCTCGACCGGGATTCCTGGAAACACCATATATTTT. This encodes CASSSTGIPGNTIYF.